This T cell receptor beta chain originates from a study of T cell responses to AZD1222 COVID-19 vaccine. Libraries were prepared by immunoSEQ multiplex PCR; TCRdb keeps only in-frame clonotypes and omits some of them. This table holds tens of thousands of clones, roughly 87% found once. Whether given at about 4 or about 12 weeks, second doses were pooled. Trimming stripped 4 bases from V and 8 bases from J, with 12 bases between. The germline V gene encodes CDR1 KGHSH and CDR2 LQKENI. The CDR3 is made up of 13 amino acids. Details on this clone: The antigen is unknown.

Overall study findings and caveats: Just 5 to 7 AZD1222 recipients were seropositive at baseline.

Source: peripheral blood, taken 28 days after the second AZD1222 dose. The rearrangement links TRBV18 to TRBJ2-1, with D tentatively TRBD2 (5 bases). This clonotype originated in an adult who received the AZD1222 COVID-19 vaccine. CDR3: CASSLMGVDEQFF. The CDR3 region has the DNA TGTGCCAGCTCACTTATGGGAGTCGATGAGCAGTTCTTC.